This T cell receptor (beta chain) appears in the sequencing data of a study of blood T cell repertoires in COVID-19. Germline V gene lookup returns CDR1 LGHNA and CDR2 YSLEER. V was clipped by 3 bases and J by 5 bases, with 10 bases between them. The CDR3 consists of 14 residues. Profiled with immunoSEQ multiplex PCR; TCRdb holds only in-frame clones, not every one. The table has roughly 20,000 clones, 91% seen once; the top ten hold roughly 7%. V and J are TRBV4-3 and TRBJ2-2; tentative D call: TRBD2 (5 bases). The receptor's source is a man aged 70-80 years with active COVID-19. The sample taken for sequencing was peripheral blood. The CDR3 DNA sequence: TGCGCCAGCAGCCAGGGGAGCTGGACCGGGGAGCTGTTTTTT. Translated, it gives CASSQGSWTGELFF.